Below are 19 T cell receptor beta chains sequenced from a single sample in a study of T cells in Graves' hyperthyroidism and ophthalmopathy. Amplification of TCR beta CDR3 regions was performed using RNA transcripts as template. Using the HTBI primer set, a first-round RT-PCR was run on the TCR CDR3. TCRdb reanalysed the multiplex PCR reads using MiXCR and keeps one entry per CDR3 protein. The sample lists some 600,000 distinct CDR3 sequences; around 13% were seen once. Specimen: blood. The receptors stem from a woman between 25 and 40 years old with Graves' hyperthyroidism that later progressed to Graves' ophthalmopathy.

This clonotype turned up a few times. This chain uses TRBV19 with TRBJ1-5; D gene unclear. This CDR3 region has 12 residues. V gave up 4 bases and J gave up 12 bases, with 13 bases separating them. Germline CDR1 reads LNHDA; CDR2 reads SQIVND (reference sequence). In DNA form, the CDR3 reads TGTGCCAGTAGTACCCGGACCTACCTCCAGCATTTT. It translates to CASSTRTYLQHF.

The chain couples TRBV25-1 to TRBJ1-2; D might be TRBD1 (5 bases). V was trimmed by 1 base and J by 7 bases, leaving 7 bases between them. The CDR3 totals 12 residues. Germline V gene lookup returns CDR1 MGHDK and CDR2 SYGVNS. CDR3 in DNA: TGTGCCAGCAGTGAATGGGACGGTGGCTACACCTTC. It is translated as CASSEWDGGYTF.

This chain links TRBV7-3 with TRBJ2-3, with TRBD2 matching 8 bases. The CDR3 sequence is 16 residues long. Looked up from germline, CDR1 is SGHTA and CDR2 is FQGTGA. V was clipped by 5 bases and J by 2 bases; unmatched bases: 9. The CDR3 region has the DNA TGTGCCAGCAGCCTTTCCGGGGGGGGAAACACAGATACGCAGTATTTT. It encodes CASSLSGGGNTDTQYF.

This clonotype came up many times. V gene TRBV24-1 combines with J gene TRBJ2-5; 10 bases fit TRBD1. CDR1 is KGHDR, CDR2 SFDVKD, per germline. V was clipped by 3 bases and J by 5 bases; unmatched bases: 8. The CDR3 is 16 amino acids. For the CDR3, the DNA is TGTGCCACCAGTGATCAGACAGGGGGCTATGGGGAGACCCAGTACTTC. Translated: CATSDQTGGYGETQYF.

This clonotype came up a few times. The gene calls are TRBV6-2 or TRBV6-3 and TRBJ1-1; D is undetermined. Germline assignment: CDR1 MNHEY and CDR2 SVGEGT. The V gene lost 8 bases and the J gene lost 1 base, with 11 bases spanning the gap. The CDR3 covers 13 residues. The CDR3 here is CASRAGWNTEAFF. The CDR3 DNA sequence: TGTGCCAGCCGGGCGGGGTGGAACACTGAAGCTTTCTTT.

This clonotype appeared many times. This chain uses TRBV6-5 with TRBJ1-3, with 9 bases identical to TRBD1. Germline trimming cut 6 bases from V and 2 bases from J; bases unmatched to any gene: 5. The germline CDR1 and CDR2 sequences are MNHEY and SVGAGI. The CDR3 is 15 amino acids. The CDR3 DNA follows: TGTGCCAGCAGACGGGGACAGGGCACTGGAAACACCATATATTTT. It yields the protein CASRRGQGTGNTIYF.

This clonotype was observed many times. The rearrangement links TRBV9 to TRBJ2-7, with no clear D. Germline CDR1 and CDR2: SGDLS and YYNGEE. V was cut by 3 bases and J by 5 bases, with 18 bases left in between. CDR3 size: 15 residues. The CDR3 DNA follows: TGTGCCAGCAGCGCTCTAGGAAGTCGGTGGGACGAGCAGTACTTC. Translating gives CASSALGSRWDEQYF. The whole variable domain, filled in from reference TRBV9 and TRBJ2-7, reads DSGVTQTPKHLITATGQRVTLRCSPRSGDLSVYWYQQSLDQGLQFLIQYYNGEERAKGNILERFSAQQFPDLHSELNLSSLELGDSALYFCASSALGSRWDEQYFGPGTRLTVT.

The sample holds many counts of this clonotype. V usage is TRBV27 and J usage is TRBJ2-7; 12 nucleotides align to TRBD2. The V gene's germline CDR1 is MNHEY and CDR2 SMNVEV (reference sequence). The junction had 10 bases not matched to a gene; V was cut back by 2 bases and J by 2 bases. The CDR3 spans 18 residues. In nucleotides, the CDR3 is TGTGCCAGCAGTTTACAGAGATGGACTAGCGGGAAGCCCTACGAGCAGTACTTC. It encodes CASSLQRWTSGKPYEQYF.

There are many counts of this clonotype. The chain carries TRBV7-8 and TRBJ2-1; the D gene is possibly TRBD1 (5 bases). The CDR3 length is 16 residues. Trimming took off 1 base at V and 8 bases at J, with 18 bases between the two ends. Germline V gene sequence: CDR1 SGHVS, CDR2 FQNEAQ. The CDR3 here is CASSLEVPDTGHEQFF. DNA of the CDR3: TGTGCCAGCAGCTTAGAGGTCCCGGACACCGGCCATGAGCAGTTCTTC.

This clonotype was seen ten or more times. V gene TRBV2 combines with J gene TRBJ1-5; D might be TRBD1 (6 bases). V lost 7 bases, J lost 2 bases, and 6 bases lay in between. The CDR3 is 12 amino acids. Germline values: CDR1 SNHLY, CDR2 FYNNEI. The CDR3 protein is CASNRGNQPQHF. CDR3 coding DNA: TGTGCCAGCAACAGGGGCAATCAGCCCCAGCATTTT.

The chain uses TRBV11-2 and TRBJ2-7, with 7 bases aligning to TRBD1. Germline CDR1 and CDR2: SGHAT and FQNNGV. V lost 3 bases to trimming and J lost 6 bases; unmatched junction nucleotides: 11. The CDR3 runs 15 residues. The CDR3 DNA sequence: TGTGCCAGCAGCTTGGCTCGACAGGGCCCAGGCGAGCAGTACTTC. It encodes CASSLARQGPGEQYF.

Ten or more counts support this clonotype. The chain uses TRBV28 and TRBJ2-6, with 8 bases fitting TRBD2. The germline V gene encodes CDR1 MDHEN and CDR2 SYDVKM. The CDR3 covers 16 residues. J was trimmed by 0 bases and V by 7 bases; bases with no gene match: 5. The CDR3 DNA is TGTGCCAGCAAGACTAGCGCGAGCTCTGGGGCCAACGTCCTGACTTTC. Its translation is CASKTSASSGANVLTF.

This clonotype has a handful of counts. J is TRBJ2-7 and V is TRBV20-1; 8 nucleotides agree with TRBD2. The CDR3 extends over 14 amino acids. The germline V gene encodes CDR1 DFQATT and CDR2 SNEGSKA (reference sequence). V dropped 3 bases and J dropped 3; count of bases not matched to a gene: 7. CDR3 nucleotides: TGCAGTGCTAGGCGGACGGGACTAGACTACGAGCAGTACTTC. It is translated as CSARRTGLDYEQYF.

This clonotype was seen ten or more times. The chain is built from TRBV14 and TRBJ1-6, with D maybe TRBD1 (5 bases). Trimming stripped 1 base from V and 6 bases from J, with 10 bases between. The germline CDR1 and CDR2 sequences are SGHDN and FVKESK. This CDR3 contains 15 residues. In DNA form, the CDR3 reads TGTGCCAGCAGCCAAGGGGGGGGGGGTAATTCACCCCTCCACTTT. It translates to CASSQGGGGNSPLHF.

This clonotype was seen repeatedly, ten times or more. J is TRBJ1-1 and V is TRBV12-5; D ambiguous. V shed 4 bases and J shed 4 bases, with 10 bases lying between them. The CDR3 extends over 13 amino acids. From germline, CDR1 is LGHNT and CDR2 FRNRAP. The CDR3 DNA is TGTGCTAGTGGTTGGGCAGCTGTCACTGAAGCTTTCTTT. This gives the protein CASGWAAVTEAFF.

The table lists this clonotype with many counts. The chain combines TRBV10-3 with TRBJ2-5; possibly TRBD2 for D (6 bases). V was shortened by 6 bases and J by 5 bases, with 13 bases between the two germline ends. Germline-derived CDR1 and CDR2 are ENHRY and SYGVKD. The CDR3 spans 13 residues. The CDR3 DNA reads TGTGCCATCAGGGAGGGCCGTTCCGAGACCCAGTACTTC. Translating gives CAIREGRSETQYF.

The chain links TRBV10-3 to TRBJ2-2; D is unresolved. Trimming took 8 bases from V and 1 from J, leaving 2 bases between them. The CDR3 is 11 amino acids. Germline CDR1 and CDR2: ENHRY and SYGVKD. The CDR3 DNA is TGTGCCATCCAGAACACCGGGGAGCTGTTTTTT. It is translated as CAIQNTGELFF.

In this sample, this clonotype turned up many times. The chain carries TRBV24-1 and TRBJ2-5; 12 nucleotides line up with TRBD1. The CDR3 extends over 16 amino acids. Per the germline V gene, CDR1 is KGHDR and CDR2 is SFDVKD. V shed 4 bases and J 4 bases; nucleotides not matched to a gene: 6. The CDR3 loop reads CATSDPGTGGRETQYF. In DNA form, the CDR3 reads TGTGCCACCAGTGACCCCGGGACAGGGGGCCGAGAGACCCAGTACTTC.

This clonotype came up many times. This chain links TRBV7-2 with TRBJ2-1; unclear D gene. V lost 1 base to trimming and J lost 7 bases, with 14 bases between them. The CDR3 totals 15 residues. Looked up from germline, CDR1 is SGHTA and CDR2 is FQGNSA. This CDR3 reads CASSLGGGPANEQFF. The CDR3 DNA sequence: TGTGCCAGCAGCTTAGGGGGTGGCCCGGCGAATGAGCAGTTCTTC.